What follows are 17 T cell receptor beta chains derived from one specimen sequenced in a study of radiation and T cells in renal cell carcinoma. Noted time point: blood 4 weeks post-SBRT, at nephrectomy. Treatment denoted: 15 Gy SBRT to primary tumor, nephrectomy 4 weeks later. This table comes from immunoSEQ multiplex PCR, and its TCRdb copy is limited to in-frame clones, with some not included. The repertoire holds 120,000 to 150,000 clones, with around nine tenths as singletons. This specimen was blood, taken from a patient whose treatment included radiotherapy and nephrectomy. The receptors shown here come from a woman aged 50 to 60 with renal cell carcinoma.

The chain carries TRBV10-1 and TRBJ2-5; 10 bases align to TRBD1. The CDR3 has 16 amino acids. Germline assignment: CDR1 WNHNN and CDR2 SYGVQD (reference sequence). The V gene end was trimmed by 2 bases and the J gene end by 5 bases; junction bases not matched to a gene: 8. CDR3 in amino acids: CASSESDRGPMETQYF. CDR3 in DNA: TGCGCCAGCAGTGAGAGCGACAGGGGGCCTATGGAGACCCAGTACTTC.

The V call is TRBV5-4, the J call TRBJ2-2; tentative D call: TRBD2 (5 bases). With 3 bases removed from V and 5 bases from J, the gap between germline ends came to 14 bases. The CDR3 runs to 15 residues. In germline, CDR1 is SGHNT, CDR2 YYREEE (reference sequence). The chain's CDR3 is CASSYRGRRTGELFF. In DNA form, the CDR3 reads TGTGCCAGCAGCTACCGAGGGCGTCGTACCGGGGAGCTGTTTTTT. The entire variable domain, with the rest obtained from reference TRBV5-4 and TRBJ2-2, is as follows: ETGVTQSPTHLIKTRGQQVTLRCSSQSGHNTVSWYQQALGQGPQFIFQYYREEENGRGNFPPRFSGLQFPNYSSELNVNALELDDSALYLCASSYRGRRTGELFFGEGSRLTVL.

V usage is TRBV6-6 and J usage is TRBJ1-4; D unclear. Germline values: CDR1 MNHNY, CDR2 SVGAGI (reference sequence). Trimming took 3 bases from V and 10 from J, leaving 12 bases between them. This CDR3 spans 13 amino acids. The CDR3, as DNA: TGTGCCAGCAGTTATAGCGAGGTCGCAAAACTGTTTTTT. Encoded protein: CASSYSEVAKLFF.

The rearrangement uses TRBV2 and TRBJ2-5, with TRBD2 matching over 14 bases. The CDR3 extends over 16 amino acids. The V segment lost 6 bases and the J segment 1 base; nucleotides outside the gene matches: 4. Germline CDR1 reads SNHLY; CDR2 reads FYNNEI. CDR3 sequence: CASRVGLAGAQETQYF. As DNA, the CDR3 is TGTGCCAGCAGGGTGGGACTAGCGGGGGCCCAAGAGACCCAGTACTTC.

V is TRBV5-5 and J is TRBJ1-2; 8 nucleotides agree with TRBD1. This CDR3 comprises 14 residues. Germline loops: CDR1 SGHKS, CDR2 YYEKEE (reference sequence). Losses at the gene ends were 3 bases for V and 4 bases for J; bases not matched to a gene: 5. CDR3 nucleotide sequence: TGTGCCAGCAGCTCAGGACAGGGTGGCTATGGCTACACCTTC. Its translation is CASSSGQGGYGYTF. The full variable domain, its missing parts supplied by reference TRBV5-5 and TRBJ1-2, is DAGVTQSPTHLIKTRGQQVTLRCSPISGHKSVSWYQQVLGQGPQFIFQYYEKEERGRGNFPDRFSARQFPNYSSELNVNALLLGDSALYLCASSSGQGGYGYTFGSGTRLTVV.

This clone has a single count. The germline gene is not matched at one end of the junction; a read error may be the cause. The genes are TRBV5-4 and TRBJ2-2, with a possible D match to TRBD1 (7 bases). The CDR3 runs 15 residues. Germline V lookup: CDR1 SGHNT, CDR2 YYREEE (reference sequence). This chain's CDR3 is CASSQAAGGTGELFF. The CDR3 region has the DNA TGCGCCAGCAGCCAAGCCGCAGGGGGGACCGGGGAGCTGTTTTTT.

The CDR3 region has the DNA TGTGCCACCCTATCTGGGCCGAGGCACTACGAGCAGTACTTC. Residues: CATLSGPRHYEQYF. The V gene is TRBV6-5, the J gene TRBJ2-7; no firm D call. Germline V gene sequence: CDR1 MNHEY, CDR2 SVGAGI. This CDR3 is 14 amino acids long. Deletions cut 10 bases from V and 3 bases from J, with 19 bases between.

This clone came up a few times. As DNA, the CDR3 is TGCAGTGTGGGGCAATACTACGAGCAGTACTTC. Protein sequence: CSVGQYYEQYF. The V gene is TRBV20-1, the J gene TRBJ2-7, with D tentatively TRBD1 (5 bases). Germline CDR1 reads DFQATT; CDR2 reads SNEGSKA (reference sequence). This CDR3 comprises 11 residues. V gave up 7 bases and J gave up 3 bases, with 10 bases separating them.

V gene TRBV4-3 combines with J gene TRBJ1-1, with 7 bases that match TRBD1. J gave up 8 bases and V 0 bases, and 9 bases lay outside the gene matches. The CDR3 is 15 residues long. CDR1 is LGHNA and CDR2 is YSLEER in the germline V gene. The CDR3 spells CASSQELGGGSEAFF. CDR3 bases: TGCGCCAGCAGCCAAGAGCTAGGGGGCGGATCGGAAGCTTTCTTT.

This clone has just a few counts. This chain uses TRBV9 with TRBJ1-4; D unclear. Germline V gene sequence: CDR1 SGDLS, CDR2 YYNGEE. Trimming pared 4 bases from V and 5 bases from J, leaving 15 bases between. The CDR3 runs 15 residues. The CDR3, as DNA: TGTGCCAGCAGCCCAACACTGACGGCGAATGAAAAACTGTTTTTT. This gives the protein CASSPTLTANEKLFF.

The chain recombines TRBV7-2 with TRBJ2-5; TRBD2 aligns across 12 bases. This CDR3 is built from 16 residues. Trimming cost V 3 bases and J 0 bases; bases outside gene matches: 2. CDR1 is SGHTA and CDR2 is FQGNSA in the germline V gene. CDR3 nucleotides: TGTGCCAGCAGCTTCACTAGCGGGAGGAACCAAGAGACCCAGTACTTC. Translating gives CASSFTSGRNQETQYF.

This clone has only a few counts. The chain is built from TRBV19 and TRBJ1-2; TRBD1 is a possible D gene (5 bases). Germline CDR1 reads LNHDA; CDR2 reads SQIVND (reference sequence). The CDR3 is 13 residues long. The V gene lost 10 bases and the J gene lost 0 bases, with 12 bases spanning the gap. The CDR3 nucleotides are TGTGCCACTGGGACGCGGGCTAACTATGGCTACACCTTC. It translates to CATGTRANYGYTF.

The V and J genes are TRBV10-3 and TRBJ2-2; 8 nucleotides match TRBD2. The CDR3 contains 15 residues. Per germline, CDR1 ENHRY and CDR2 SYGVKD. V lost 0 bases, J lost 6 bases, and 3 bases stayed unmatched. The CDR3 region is CAISESGGAPGELFF. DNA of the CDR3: TGTGCCATCAGTGAGTCCGGGGGGGCCCCCGGGGAGCTGTTTTTT.

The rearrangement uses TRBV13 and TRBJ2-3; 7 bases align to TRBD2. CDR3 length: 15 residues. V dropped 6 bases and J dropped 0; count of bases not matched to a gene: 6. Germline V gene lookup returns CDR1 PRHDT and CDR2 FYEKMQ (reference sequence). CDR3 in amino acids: CASRQSGGSTDTQYF. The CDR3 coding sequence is TGTGCCAGCAGACAATCGGGGGGTAGCACAGATACGCAGTATTTT.

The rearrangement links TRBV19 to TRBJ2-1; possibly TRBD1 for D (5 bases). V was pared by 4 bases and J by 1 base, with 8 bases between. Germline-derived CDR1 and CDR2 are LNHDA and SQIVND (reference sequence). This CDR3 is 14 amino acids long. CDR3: CASSKTESYNEQFF. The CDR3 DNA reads TGTGCCAGTAGTAAGACAGAATCCTACAATGAGCAGTTCTTC.

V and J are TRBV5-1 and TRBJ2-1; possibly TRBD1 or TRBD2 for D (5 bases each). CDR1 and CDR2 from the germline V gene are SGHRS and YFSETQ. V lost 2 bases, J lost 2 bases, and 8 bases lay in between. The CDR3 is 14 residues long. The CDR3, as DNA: TGCGCCAGCAGCTTCGGGGCCACCTACAATGAGCAGTTCTTC. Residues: CASSFGATYNEQFF.

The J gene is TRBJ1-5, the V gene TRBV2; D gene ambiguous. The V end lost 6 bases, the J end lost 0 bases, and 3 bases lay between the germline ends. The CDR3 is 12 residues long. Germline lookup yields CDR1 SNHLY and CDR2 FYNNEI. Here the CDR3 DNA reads TGTGCCAGCAGGGATAGCAATCAGCCCCAGCATTTT. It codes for CASRDSNQPQHF.